The 27 T cell receptor beta chains below all came from one sample that was sequenced in a study of cytomegalovirus exposure and HLA in healthy donors. PCR was performed using 60 Vbeta and 13 Jbeta primers. Assay: immunoSEQ multiplex PCR; the TCRdb copy retains only in-frame clones and omits some. Among 100,000 or so clones, approximately 75% were seen once, and the ten largest hold under 2%. The sequencing input was PBMCs. The receptors here all came from a middle-aged woman in good health and CMV-seronegative.

In this sample, this clone turned up a few times. The chain joins TRBV7-9 to TRBJ1-1, with unresolved D. CDR1 and CDR2 (germline): SEHNR, FQNEAQ (reference sequence). The CDR3 runs 14 residues. Trimming removed 7 bases at V and 4 bases at J, with 16 bases between. CDR3 in amino acids: CASTPAGAGTEAFF. The CDR3 DNA is TGTGCCAGCACCCCCGCGGGTGCGGGCACTGAAGCTTTCTTT.

In its sample, this clone was seen once. V usage is TRBV5-6 and J usage is TRBJ2-2, with TRBD2 identical over 9 bases. After removal of 3 bases from V and 4 bases from J, the junction contained 7 bases not matched to a gene. The CDR3 is 16 residues long. Germline lookup yields CDR1 SGHDT and CDR2 YYEEEE. CDR3 region: CASSSTGTSSTGELFF. DNA of the CDR3: TGTGCCAGCAGCTCTACTGGGACTAGCAGCACCGGGGAGCTGTTTTTT.

The chain links TRBV7-3 to TRBJ2-1, with TRBD2 identical over 15 bases. The germline V gene has CDR1 SGHTA and CDR2 FQGTGA. CDR3 length: 20 amino acids. Unmatched junction bases numbered 11, after V lost 5 bases and J lost 0 bases. The CDR3 region has the DNA TGTGCCAGCAGCAATGACCCGGGACTAGCGGGGGGTAGCTCCTACAATGAGCAGTTCTTC. Its translation is CASSNDPGLAGGSSYNEQFF.

This clone came up a few times. The same CDR3 can be traced to other DNA sequences in this sample. The rearrangement links TRBV9 to TRBJ2-7; TRBD2 might be the D (5 bases). CDR1 SGDLS and CDR2 YYNGEE come from the germline V gene. Deletions cut 4 bases from V and 0 bases from J, with 11 bases between. CDR3 length equals 14 residues. DNA for the CDR3: TGTGCCAGCAGCCCCCGGACTGCCTCCTACGAGCAGTACTTC. Translated, it gives CASSPRTASYEQYF.

The chain carries TRBV13 and TRBJ2-1, with 7 bases lining up with TRBD2. The CDR3 spans 15 residues. The J segment lost 10 bases and the V segment lost 5 bases, leaving 14 bases of the junction unmatched. In germline, CDR1 is PRHDT, CDR2 FYEKMQ (reference sequence). For the CDR3, the DNA is TGTGCCAGCAGCCCGCCGCGGGAGTGGGGGGGGGAGCAGTTCTTC. This encodes CASSPPREWGGEQFF.

The J gene is TRBJ2-5, the V gene TRBV5-1, with 9 nucleotides matching TRBD1. The DNA end favors TRBJ2-7, so the J call may be wrong. This CDR3 comprises 15 residues. Germline values: CDR1 SGHRS, CDR2 YFSETQ. CDR3 region: CASSLWTGEVYEQYF. The CDR3 bases are TGCGCCAGCAGCCTATGGACAGGGGAAGTATACGAGCAGTACTTC.

Concerning this clone: This sample also contains other DNA sequences that code for the same CDR3. The chain uses TRBV30 and TRBJ2-7; the D gene is possibly TRBD1 (5 bases). Trimming pared 0 bases from V and 4 bases from J, leaving 10 bases between. The CDR3 loop spans 13 amino acids. Germline V lookup: CDR1 GTSNPN, CDR2 SVGIG (reference sequence). CDR3 protein: CAWSVAGSYEQYF. CDR3 coding DNA: TGTGCCTGGAGTGTGGCAGGGTCTTACGAGCAGTACTTC.

The J gene is TRBJ2-7, the V gene TRBV7-9; tentatively, D is TRBD1 (5 bases). The germline V and J ends were trimmed by 0 bases and 7 bases, with 13 bases remaining between them. Looked up from germline, CDR1 is SEHNR and CDR2 is FQNEAQ (reference sequence). The CDR3 has 14 residues. CDR3 bases: TGTGCCAGCAGCTTAGCGCCTGGGGCGGATGAGCAGTACTTC. Translating gives CASSLAPGADEQYF. The complete variable domain, with remaining parts taken from reference TRBV7-9 and TRBJ2-7, reads DTGVSQNPRHKITKRGQNVTFRCDPISEHNRLYWYRQTLGQGPEFLTYFQNEAQLEKSRLLSDRFSAERPKGSFSTLEIQRTEQGDSAMYLCASSLAPGADEQYFGPGTRLTVT.

J is TRBJ2-5 and V is TRBV12-5, with 14 bases aligning to TRBD2. Germline trimming cut 2 bases from V and 5 bases from J; bases unmatched to any gene: 7. CDR3 length equals 17 residues. CDR1 LGHNT and CDR2 FRNRAP come from the germline V gene. The CDR3 region is CASGLPGLAGVPETQYF. The CDR3 DNA reads as TGTGCTAGTGGTTTGCCGGGACTAGCGGGGGTACCGGAGACCCAGTACTTC.

The CDR3 here is CASSLTGGNNSPLHF. The CDR3 DNA reads as TGCGCCAGCAGCCTGACAGGGGGCAATAATTCACCCCTCCACTTT. The chain joins TRBV5-1 to TRBJ1-6; 10 nucleotides match TRBD1. Per germline, CDR1 SGHRS and CDR2 YFSETQ. The CDR3 is 15 amino acids. Losses at the gene ends were 4 bases for V and 5 bases for J; bases not matched to a gene: 3.

The CDR3 spells CASSVTSRGAHEGYEQFF. CDR3 sequence (DNA): TGTGCCAGCAGTGTAACTTCGCGGGGGGCCCATGAGGGATATGAGCAGTTCTTC. This chain links TRBV6-1 with TRBJ2-1, with TRBD2 matching 8 bases. The trim removed 4 bases at V and 8 bases at J, leaving 19 bases unmatched. The CDR3 has 18 amino acids. Looked up from germline, CDR1 is MNHNS and CDR2 is SASEGT.

The chain links TRBV5-4 to TRBJ1-4; tentatively, D is TRBD1 (5 bases). V was shortened by 5 bases and J by 3 bases, with 11 bases between the two germline ends. This CDR3 contains 14 residues. From germline, CDR1 is SGHNT and CDR2 YYREEE (reference sequence). The CDR3: CASRSQGSNEKLFF. DNA for the CDR3: TGTGCCAGCAGGTCTCAGGGATCTAATGAAAAACTGTTTTTT.

The V call is TRBV6-6, the J call TRBJ2-1, with 10 positions matching TRBD2. V dropped 6 bases and J dropped 5; count of bases not matched to a gene: 10. The length of the CDR3 is 16 residues. Germline V lookup: CDR1 MNHNY, CDR2 SVGAGI (reference sequence). CDR3: CASSRNLAGDHNEQFF. DNA of the CDR3: TGTGCCAGCAGCAGGAACCTAGCGGGGGACCACAATGAGCAGTTCTTC.

For the CDR3, the DNA is TGTGCCAGCAGCTTAGCTCTCGGCAGGGGCTACGAGCAGTACTTC. Amino acids: CASSLALGRGYEQYF. This chain links TRBV7-8 with TRBJ2-7, with a weak D call TRBD1 (6 bases). CDR1 is SGHVS and CDR2 is FQNEAQ in the germline V gene. Trimming took 0 bases from V and 3 from J, leaving 12 bases between them. The CDR3 is 15 residues long.

The V gene is TRBV7-2, the J gene TRBJ2-7; D possibly corresponds to TRBD1 (5 bases). The CDR3 loop spans 14 amino acids. V was trimmed by 5 bases and J by 5 bases, leaving 16 bases between them. CDR1 is SGHTA and CDR2 is FQGNSA in the germline V gene. CDR3 region: CASSPLGRVDEQYF. DNA of the CDR3: TGTGCCAGCAGCCCCCTAGGCAGGGTCGACGAGCAGTACTTC.

This chain uses TRBV18 with TRBJ2-4; D is unresolved. CDR3 size: 12 residues. The V and J ends lost 5 bases and 8 bases respectively, with 10 bases between them. Germline V gene lookup returns CDR1 KGHSH and CDR2 LQKENI. The DNA of the CDR3 is TGTGCCAGCTCATCCGACTCGTACATTCAGTACTTC. Translated, it gives CASSSDSYIQYF.

The rearrangement links TRBV7-8 to TRBJ2-3; 10 bases align to TRBD2. CDR1 SGHVS and CDR2 FQNEAQ come from the germline V gene. V lost 5 bases, J lost 1 base, and 21 bases stayed unmatched. The CDR3 has 21 amino acids. CDR3 sequence: CASSQLNHRLAGVKGTDTQYF. In DNA form, the CDR3 reads TGTGCCAGCAGCCAACTTAATCATCGTCTAGCGGGAGTTAAAGGCACAGATACGCAGTATTTT.

The chain employs TRBV6-5 and TRBJ2-5; 11 bases map to TRBD2. Germline CDR1 reads MNHEY; CDR2 reads SVGAGI. CDR3 length equals 15 residues. Unmatched junction bases numbered 4, after V lost 6 bases and J lost 1 base. CDR3 DNA: TGTGCCAGCAGACCGACTAGCGGGGCCCAAGAGACCCAGTACTTC. Translation: CASRPTSGAQETQYF.

The chain recombines TRBV19 with TRBJ1-2; D unresolved. This CDR3 is 14 amino acids long. Germline V lookup: CDR1 LNHDA, CDR2 SQIVND (reference sequence). V was clipped by 3 bases and J by 0 bases, with 8 bases between them. CDR3 sequence (DNA): TGTGCCAGTAGTATGACGGCGGCTAACTATGGCTACACCTTC. Protein sequence: CASSMTAANYGYTF.

This clone occurred a few times. CDR3 sequence (DNA): TGTGCCACCAGCAGGGGCTATACAGGGAATGGAAACACCATATATTTT. Amino acid sequence: CATSRGYTGNGNTIYF. This sequence joins TRBV15 and TRBJ1-3, with D maybe TRBD1 (6 bases). The CDR3 length is 16 residues. V was clipped by 3 bases and J by 3 bases, with 15 bases between them. CDR1 LNHNV and CDR2 YYDKDF come from the germline V gene (reference sequence).

The CDR3 loop reads CASSLTGGNTIYF. DNA of the CDR3: TGTGCCAGCAGCTTAACAGGAGGAAACACCATATATTTT. This sequence joins TRBV11-2 and TRBJ1-3; perhaps TRBD1 as D (5 bases). The length of the CDR3 is 13 residues. Germline CDR1 reads SGHAT; CDR2 reads FQNNGV. V shed 2 bases and J shed 4 bases, with 6 bases lying between them. The full variable domain, rest sourced from reference TRBV11-2 and TRBJ1-3, is EAGVAQSPRYKIIEKRQSVAFWCNPISGHATLYWYQQILGQGPKLLIQFQNNGVVDDSQLPKDRFSAERLKGVDSTLKIQPAKLEDSAVYLCASSLTGGNTIYFGEGSWLTVV.

The CDR3 loop reads CASSLGTFGYTF. As DNA, the CDR3 is TGTGCCAGCAGTTTAGGGACTTTTGGCTACACCTTC. J is TRBJ1-2 and V is TRBV28, with D perhaps TRBD1 (5 bases). Trimming stripped 2 bases from V and 7 bases from J, with 8 bases between. The CDR3 has 12 amino acids. The germline gives CDR1 MDHEN, CDR2 SYDVKM.

This chain joins TRBV6-6 and TRBJ2-7; possibly TRBD1 for D (6 bases). Germline loops: CDR1 MNHNY, CDR2 SVGAGI (reference sequence). There are 13 residues in the CDR3. V dropped 2 bases and J dropped 6 bases, with 11 bases sitting between them. The DNA for the CDR3 is TGTGCCAGCAGTTACACCACAGGGTTCGAGCAGTACTTC. This sequence encodes CASSYTTGFEQYF.

The chain links TRBV30 to TRBJ1-1, with 8 bases lining up with TRBD1. V gave up 4 bases and J gave up 0 bases; unmatched junction bases: 13. The CDR3 length is 17 residues. Looked up from germline, CDR1 is GTSNPN and CDR2 is SVGIG (reference sequence). The CDR3 DNA is TGTGCCTGGAAAAGGCGGGACAGGAATTACATGAACACTGAAGCTTTCTTT. Its translation is CAWKRRDRNYMNTEAFF.

This clone was counted between two and nine times. The chain carries TRBV7-9 and TRBJ2-3, with 8 bases fitting TRBD1. Germline loops: CDR1 SEHNR, CDR2 FQNEAQ (reference sequence). V dropped 5 bases and J dropped 9; count of bases not matched to a gene: 4. The CDR3 totals 12 residues. CDR3 sequence reads: CASSPRTGTQYF. Written as DNA, the CDR3 is TGTGCCAGCAGCCCCAGGACAGGGACGCAGTATTTT.

This clone was seen more than once but under ten times. V usage is TRBV6-1 and J usage is TRBJ2-7, with 12 nucleotides matching TRBD1. The J segment lost 4 bases and the V segment lost 3 bases, leaving 10 bases of the junction unmatched. Germline CDR1 reads MNHNS; CDR2 reads SASEGT. The CDR3 is 17 residues long. The CDR3 region has the DNA TGTGCCAGCAGTGATCCGCCGGGACAGGGGGCCCGGTACGAGCAGTACTTC. It specifies CASSDPPGQGARYEQYF.

This chain links TRBV29-1 with TRBJ2-5, with TRBD1 matching 7 bases. The CDR3 totals 12 residues. Germline loops: CDR1 SQVTM, CDR2 ANQGSEA. V shed 8 bases, J shed 5 bases, and the junction held 8 bases outside the gene matches. CDR3 amino acids: CSTRQGLETQYF. CDR3 nucleotides: TGCAGCACCAGACAGGGTCTGGAGACCCAGTACTTC.